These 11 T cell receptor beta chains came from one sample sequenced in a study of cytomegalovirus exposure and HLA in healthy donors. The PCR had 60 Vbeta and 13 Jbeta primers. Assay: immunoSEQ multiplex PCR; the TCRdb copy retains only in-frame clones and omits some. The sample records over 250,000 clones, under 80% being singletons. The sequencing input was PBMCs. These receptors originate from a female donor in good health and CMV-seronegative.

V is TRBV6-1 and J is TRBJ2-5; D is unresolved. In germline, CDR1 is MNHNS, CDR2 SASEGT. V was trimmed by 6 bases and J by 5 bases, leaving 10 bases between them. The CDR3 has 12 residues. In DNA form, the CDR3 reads TGTGCCAGCAGCCTTACAGTCGAGACCCAGTACTTC. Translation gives CASSLTVETQYF.

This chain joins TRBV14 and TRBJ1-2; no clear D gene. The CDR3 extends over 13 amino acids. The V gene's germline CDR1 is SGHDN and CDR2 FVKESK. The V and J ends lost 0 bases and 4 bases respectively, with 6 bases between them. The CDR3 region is CASSQDLVYGYTF. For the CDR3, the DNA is TGTGCCAGCAGCCAAGATCTTGTCTATGGCTACACCTTC.

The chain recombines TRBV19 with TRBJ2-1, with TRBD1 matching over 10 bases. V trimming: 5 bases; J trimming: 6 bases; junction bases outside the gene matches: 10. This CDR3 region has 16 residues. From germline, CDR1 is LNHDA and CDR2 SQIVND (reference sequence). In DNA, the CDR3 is TGTGCCAGTAGTCCCGTCCCGGGACAGGGGTCCAATGAGCAGTTCTTC. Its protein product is CASSPVPGQGSNEQFF.

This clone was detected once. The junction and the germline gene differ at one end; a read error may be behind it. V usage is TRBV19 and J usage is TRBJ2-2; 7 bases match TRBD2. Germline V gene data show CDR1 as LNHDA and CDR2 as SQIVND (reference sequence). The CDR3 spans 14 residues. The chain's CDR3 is CASSGTTNAGELFF. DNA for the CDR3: TGTGCCAGTAGTGGGACTACGAACGCCGGGGAGCTGTTTTTT.

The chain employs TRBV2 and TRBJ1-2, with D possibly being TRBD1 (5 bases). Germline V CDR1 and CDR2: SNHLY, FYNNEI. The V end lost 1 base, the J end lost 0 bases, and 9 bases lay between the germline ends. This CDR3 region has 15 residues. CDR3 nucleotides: TGTGCCAGCAGTGAAGTGGAGACAGCTAACTATGGCTACACCTTC. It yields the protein CASSEVETANYGYTF.

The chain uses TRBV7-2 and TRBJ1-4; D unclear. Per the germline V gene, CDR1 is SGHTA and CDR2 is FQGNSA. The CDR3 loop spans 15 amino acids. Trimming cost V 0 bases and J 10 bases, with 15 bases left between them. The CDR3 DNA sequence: TGTGCCAGCAGCTTAGCGCAGTCGACTCGAGGAAAACTGTTTTTT. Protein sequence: CASSLAQSTRGKLFF.

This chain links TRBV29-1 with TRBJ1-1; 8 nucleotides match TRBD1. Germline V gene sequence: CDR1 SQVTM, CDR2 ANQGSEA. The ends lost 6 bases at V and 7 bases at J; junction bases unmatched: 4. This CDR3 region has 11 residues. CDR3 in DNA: TGCAGCGTCCGGACAGGGCGTGAAGCTTTCTTT. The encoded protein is CSVRTGREAFF.

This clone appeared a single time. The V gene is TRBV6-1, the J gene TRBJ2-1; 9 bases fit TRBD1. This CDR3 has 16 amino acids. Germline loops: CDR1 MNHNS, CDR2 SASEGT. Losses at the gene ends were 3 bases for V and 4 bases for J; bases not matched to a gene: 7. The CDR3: CASSDQQGASYNEQFF. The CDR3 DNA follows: TGTGCCAGCAGTGACCAACAGGGGGCATCGTACAATGAGCAGTTCTTC.

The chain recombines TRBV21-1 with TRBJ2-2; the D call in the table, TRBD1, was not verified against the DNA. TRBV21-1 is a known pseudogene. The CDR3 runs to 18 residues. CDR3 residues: CASTKMGRIGWWTGELFF. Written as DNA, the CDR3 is TGTGCCAGCACTAAGATGGGCCGAATTGGTTGGTGGACCGGGGAGCTGTTTTTT.

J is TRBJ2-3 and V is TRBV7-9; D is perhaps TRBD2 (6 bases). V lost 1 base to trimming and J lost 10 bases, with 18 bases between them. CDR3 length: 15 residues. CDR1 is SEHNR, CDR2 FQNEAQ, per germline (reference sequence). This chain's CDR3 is CASSLEAAGRWAQYF. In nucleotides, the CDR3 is TGTGCCAGCAGCTTAGAAGCGGCGGGAAGGTGGGCGCAGTATTTT.

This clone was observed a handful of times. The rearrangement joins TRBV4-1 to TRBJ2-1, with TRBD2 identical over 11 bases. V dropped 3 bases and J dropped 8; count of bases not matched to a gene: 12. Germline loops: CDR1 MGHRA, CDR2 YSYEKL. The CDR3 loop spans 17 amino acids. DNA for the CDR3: TGCGCCAGCAGCCAGTTCACTAGCGGGAGCACCGAGGATGAGCAGTTCTTC. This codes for CASSQFTSGSTEDEQFF.